The clone carrying this TCR beta chain was found a few times. The antigen is undetermined. TCRdb re-called the 5' RACE reads through MiXCR, storing one row per CDR3 protein. Of 220,000 or so distinct CDR3 sequences detected, approximately 16% appear once; the ten largest clones hold about 42%. Trimming took 5 bases from V and 4 from J, leaving 18 bases between them. Per germline, CDR1 SGHVS and CDR2 FQNEAQ. The CDR3 totals 17 residues. The sample belongs to a study of CD8 T cells in ankylosing spondylitis. Study observations and caveats: Ankylosing spondylitis blood seemed to carry a telltale TCR beta motif made of about 8 highly homologous variants. Some of the motif variants had earlier been found in reactive arthritis patients' fluid and blood.

Sample: blood, either unsorted or a sorted T cell fraction (not recorded which). The chain has TRBV7-8 and TRBJ2-6; D perhaps matches TRBD1 (6 bases). The clonotype was recovered from a male donor with ankylosing spondylitis. In DNA, the CDR3 is TGTGCCAGCAGCCCTCACCCAGGGGTGGGGGGGGCCAACGTCCTGACTTTC. This translates into CASSPHPGVGGANVLTF.